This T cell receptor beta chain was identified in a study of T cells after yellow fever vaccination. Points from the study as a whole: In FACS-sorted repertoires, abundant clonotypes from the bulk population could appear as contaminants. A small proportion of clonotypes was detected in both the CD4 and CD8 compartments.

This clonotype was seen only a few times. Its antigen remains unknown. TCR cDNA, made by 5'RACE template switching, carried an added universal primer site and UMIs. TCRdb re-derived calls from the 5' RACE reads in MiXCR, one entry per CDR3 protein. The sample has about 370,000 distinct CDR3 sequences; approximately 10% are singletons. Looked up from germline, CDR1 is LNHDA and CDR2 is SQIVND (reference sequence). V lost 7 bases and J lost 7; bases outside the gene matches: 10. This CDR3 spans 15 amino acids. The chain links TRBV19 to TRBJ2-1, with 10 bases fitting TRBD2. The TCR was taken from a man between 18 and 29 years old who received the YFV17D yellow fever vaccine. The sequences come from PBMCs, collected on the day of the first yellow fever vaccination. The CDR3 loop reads CASNDLAGGMNEQFF. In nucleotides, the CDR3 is TGTGCCAGTAACGATTTAGCGGGGGGTATGAATGAGCAGTTCTTC.